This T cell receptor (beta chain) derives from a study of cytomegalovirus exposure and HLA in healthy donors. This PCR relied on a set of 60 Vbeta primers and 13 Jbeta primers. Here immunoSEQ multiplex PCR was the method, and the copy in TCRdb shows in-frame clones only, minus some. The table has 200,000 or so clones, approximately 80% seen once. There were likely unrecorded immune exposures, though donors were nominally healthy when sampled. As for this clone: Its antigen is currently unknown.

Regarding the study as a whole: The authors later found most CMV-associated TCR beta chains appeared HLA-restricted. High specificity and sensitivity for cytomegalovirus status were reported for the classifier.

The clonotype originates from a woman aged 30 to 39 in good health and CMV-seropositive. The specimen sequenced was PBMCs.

The CDR3 DNA follows: TGTGCCAGCACCCTCAGGGTAAACACTGAAGCTTTCTTT. It is translated as CASTLRVNTEAFF. The chain joins TRBV7-8 to TRBJ1-1; D perhaps matches TRBD1 (5 bases). The CDR3 extends over 13 amino acids. The germline gives CDR1 SGHVS, CDR2 FQNEAQ. Deletions cut 7 bases from V and 2 bases from J, with 11 bases between.